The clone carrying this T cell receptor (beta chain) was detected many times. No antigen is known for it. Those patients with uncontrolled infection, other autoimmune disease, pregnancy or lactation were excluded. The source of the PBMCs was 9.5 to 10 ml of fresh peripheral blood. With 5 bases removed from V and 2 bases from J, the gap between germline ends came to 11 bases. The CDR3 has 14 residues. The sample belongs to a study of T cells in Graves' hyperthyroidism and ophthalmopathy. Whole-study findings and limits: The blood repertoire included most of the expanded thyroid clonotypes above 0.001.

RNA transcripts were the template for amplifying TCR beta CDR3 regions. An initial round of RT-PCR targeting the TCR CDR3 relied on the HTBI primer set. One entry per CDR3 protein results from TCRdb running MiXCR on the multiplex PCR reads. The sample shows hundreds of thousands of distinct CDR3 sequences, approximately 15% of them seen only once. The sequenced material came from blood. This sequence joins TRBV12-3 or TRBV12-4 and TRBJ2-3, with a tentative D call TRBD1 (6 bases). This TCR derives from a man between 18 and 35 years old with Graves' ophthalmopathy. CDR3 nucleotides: TGTGCCAGCAGTAGAGACAGGACCACAGATACGCAGTATTTT. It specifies CASSRDRTTDTQYF.